This entry concerns a single T cell receptor beta chain. This CDR3 has 14 amino acids. Trimming took off 10 bases at V and 4 bases at J, with 17 bases between the two ends. Germline CDR1 is MNHEY and CDR2 is SVGAGI. The sample comes from a study of blood T cell repertoires in COVID-19. Overall study: The study drew acute and convalescent COVID-19 samples from the United States, Italy and Spain. From T cells, B-cell-depleted T cells, or PBMCs came the material, which was cDNA or gDNA.

Authors' processing steps: For nucleated cells, counts were estimated from reference gene primer amplification. Sequencing was performed with immunoSEQ multiplex PCR; in TCRdb, only in-frame clones are kept and a portion is missing. That table gives V, J and clone size, and the DNA gave D and trimming. This sample yields fewer than 90,000 clones, of which 86% are seen a single time; approximately 4.1% belongs to the top ten. The chain couples TRBV6-5 to TRBJ1-3, with unresolved D. Specimen: peripheral blood. The sequence was obtained from a man aged 70-80 years with active COVID-19. The CDR3 DNA follows: TGTGCCACTGGGTTCCGGGGAAAAGGAAACACCATATATTTT. Protein product: CATGFRGKGNTIYF.